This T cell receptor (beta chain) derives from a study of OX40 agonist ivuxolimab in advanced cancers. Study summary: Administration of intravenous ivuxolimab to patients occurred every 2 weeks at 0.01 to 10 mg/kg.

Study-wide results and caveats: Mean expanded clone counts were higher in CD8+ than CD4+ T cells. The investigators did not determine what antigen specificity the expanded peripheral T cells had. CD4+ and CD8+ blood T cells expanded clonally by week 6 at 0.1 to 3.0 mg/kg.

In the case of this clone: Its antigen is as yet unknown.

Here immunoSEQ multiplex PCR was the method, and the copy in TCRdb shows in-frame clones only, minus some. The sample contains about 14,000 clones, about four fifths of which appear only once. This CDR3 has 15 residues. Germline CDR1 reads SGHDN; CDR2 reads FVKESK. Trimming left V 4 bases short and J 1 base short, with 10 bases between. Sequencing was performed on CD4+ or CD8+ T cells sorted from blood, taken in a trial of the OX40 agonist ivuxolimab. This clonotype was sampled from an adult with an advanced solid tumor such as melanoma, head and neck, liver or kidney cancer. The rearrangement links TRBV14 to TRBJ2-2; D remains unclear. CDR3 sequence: CASSPVGRNTGELFF. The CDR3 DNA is TGTGCCAGCAGCCCGGTGGGCAGGAACACCGGGGAGCTGTTTTTT.